This T cell receptor beta chain was recorded in a study of T cell repertoires in cytomegalovirus infection (dated by TCRdb to the late 2010s). At the level of the whole study: Alongside well-studied HLA-B-restricted epitopes, the peptide stimulations were aimed at recently identified HLA-C-restricted CMV epitopes, whose presentation resists viral immunomodulation. Donor HLA type was relevant to the analysis, because carriage of CMV infection together with the matching HLA type was indicated by public TCR beta signatures.

Overall results and qualifications from the work: The ex vivo response was dominated by HLA-C-restricted CMV-specific TCR beta clonotypes, which also provided the single most frequent clonotype in two of eight donors. In both this cohort and an independent roughly 350-donor cohort, the cumulative frequency of public TCR beta family members distinguished carriers of CMV infection plus the relevant HLA type.

According to the germline V gene (reference sequence), CDR1 reads LNHDA and CDR2 reads SQIVND. The CDR3 sequence holds 13 residues, the cysteine and phenylalanine included. The entry retains the CDR3 DNA only, 39 bases that are in frame from base 1. A distance of 9 bases separates the germline ends of V and J, which lose 1 base and 6 bases respectively. To note about this clonotype: No antigen is known for it. No quality values exist for individual bases; no much larger clone is one base distant.

This sample's treatment or condition label indicates: in vitro stimulation with specific CMV peptide epitopes to enrich CMV-specific T cells. Sequencing instrument: Illumina HiSeq 1500. TCRdb reprocessing: public reads trimmed at Q25 with fastp, clones called with MiXCR, in-frame beta chains kept. CDR3 protein sequences are deduplicated, and each keeps its most common genes and DNA. Across this sample there are 360,000 or so distinct CDR3 sequences, with nearly 35% seen only once. The ten largest clones represent roughly 14% of the sample. The chain joins TRBV19 to TRBJ1-1; the D gene cannot be named for sure. This TCR was recovered from a human donor in good health (CMV status not recorded). Some clones in this sample may be carry-over from other donors' samples. Sequencing was performed on cultured PBMCs, taken from culture after CMV antigen stimulation. The DNA sequence is given as TGTGCCAGTAGTATAGTTCTGGGTCCTGAAGCTTTCTTT. This codes for CASSIVLGPEAFF.